This T cell receptor beta chain was obtained from a study of T cell responses to AZD1222 COVID-19 vaccine. Trimming cost V 0 bases and J 0 bases, with 9 bases left between them. The CDR3 runs 15 residues. CDR1 and CDR2 from the germline V gene are SNHLY and FYNNEI. Libraries were prepared by immunoSEQ multiplex PCR; TCRdb keeps only in-frame clonotypes and omits some of them. The sample shows about 130,000 clones, around 87% of them seen only once. Study-level results: Spike was spanned by vaccine-associated CD4 TCRs, which were dominant at 160-218 and 743-854. Vaccination with two AZD1222 doses was followed by a rise in Spike-specific TCR breadth and depth. At baseline, seropositivity was found in only a handful of AZD1222 recipients.

As concerns this clone: Its antigen is unknown.

This sample comprised peripheral blood, obtained on day 0 of AZD1222 vaccination. The chain carries TRBV2 and TRBJ2-7, with D unresolved. This receptor was identified in an adult in good health. The CDR3 loop is CASSEAGQDSYEQYF. DNA for the CDR3: TGTGCCAGCAGTGAAGCTGGGCAGGACTCCTACGAGCAGTACTTC.